The sequence of this T cell receptor beta chain was determined in a study of shared clonotypes between healthy human individuals. Study background: Each donor's CD8 memory used one plate, CD8 naive two, each CD4 subset three. Study results and limitations: Donor clonotype sharing was expected to depend on sequencing depth.

A remark on this clone: The antigen remains undetermined.

Germline V gene data show CDR1 as SGHRS and CDR2 as YFSETQ. The CDR3 has 13 residues. V was pared by 7 bases and J by 1 base, with 11 bases between. Sequenced by immunoSEQ multiplex PCR; TCRdb stores in-frame clones only, minus some. This table has 2,500,000 or so clones, around nine tenths appearing once. Sequencing was done on a sample of naive CD4+ T cells sorted from blood. Subset given: CD45RA+ positively selected. The chain couples TRBV5-1 to TRBJ2-5, with D maybe TRBD2 (5 bases). This sequence was found in a young man in good health. This CDR3 is CASAPRAQETQYF. CDR3 in DNA: TGCGCCAGCGCGCCGCGGGCCCAAGAGACCCAGTACTTC. Full variable domain (remainder filled in from reference TRBV5-1 and TRBJ2-5): KAGVTQTPRYLIKTRGQQVTLSCSPISGHRSVSWYQQTPGQGLQFLFEYFSETQRNKGNFPGRFSGRQFSNSRSEMNVSTLELGDSALYLCASAPRAQETQYFGPGTRLLVL.